This TCR beta chain comes out of a study of tumor-infiltrating lymphocytes in primary liver carcinoma. Unsorted bulk tissue (roughly 20-34 mg) underwent RNA and DNA co-extraction. The CDR3 spans 15 residues. Germline V gene lookup returns CDR1 PRHDT and CDR2 FYEKMQ (reference sequence). V was trimmed by 10 bases and J by 4 bases, leaving 22 bases between them. cDNA specific to TCR beta was made from approximately 0.55 ug of total RNA, with a constant-region primer employed for priming. Libraries covering TCR beta were generated through three nested multiplex PCR rounds (using a slightly modified ARM-PCR). Researchers ran the first two PCR rounds for roughly 11 cycles each with TRBV1-TRBV30 forward primers and a C-beta reverse primer. TCRdb processed the multiplex PCR reads anew with MiXCR; each CDR3 protein has one entry. The sample yields 25,000 to 35,000 distinct CDR3 sequences, about 71% seen once.

Sequencing was done on a sample of liver tumor tissue from sampling region 3. Subset reported: tumor region T3, left-lateral pole. The chain recombines TRBV13 with TRBJ1-2; the D gene is possibly TRBD1 (5 bases). The origin of this receptor is a woman in her twenties or thirties with primary liver carcinoma and hepatitis B virus infection. As DNA, the CDR3 is TGTGCCAAGAGCCCCCGTGACGGACACGGCTATGGCTACACCTTC. Its translation: CAKSPRDGHGYGYTF.